In its sample, the clone carrying this T cell receptor beta chain was seen a few times. The antigen is not known. As to time point: after neoadjuvant nivolumab, at surgical resection. This sample was included in a study of neoadjuvant anti-PD-1 for oral cavity cancer. For the study at large: Nivolumab at 3 mg/kg was mostly given biweekly, three to four doses, pre-surgery. Patients without progression received a fourth nivolumab dose around day 43, then surgical resection on days 50-56. Study-wide results and caveats: Treg/Th17 ratio rose with pretreatment blood and fell with post-treatment tumor TCRbeta clonality.

Method: immunoSEQ multiplex PCR; TCRdb's copy keeps in-frame clones and lacks some. The sample lists nearly 15,000 clones; around 40% were seen once. Between the trimmed V and J ends, which lost 3 bases and 4 bases, there was a span of 22 bases. From germline, CDR1 is SQVTM and CDR2 ANQGSEA. There are 16 residues in the CDR3. The gene calls are TRBV29-1 and TRBJ2-7, with D perhaps TRBD2 (6 bases). This TCR derives from a person between 40 and 85 years old with oral cavity squamous cell carcinoma. The starting material was tumor tissue, obtained after nivolumab (anti-PD-1) treatment. The CDR3 region is CSVEGRDLGTGYEQYF. CDR3 in DNA: TGCAGCGTTGAGGGGCGGGATTTGGGGACTGGATACGAGCAGTACTTC.